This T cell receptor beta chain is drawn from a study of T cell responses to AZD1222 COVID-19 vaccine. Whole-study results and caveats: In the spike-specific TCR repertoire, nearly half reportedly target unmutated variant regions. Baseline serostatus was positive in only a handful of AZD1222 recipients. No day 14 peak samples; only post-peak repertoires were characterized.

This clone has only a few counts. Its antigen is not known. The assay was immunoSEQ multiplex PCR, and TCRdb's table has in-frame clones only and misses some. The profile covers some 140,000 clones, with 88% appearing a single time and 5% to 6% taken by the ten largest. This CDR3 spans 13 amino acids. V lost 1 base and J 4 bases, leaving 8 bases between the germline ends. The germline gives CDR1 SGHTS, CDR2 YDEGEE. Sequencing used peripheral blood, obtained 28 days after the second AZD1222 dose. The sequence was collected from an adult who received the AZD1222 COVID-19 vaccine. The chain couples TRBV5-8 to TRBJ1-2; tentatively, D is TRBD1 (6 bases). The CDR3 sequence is CASSLRGAYGYTF. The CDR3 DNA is TGTGCCAGCAGCTTGAGGGGGGCCTATGGCTACACCTTC.